This TCR beta chain emerged from a study of identical twins. Study-level results: Invariant MAIT and iNKT cells could partly confound zero-insertion analyses. Findings depended on cross-sectional statistics rather than tracking the same donors.

Template switching introduced a universal primer site, and the cDNA bore unique molecular identifiers. TCRdb used MiXCR to reprocess the 5' RACE reads, holding one entry per CDR3 protein. Of approximately 500,000 distinct CDR3 sequences in the sample, about 16% were seen once. This clonotype was counted between two and nine times. Its specificity is not known. The CDR3 covers 14 residues. V gave up 3 bases and J gave up 5 bases; unmatched junction bases: 4. This sample also appeared in a second study, on yellow fever vaccine responses in identical twins. From that study: Reportedly, the T cell response mounted by twins to vaccine seemed partly convergent, partly personalized.

The sample was CD4+ T cells sorted from blood. The rearrangement uses TRBV12-3 or TRBV12-4 and TRBJ2-5, with 9 bases identical to TRBD1. The origin of this receptor is a woman aged 18-29 years in good health. CDR3 nucleotides: TGTGCCAGCAGTTTGGACAGGGGCGGTGAGACCCAGTACTTC. Protein: CASSLDRGGETQYF.